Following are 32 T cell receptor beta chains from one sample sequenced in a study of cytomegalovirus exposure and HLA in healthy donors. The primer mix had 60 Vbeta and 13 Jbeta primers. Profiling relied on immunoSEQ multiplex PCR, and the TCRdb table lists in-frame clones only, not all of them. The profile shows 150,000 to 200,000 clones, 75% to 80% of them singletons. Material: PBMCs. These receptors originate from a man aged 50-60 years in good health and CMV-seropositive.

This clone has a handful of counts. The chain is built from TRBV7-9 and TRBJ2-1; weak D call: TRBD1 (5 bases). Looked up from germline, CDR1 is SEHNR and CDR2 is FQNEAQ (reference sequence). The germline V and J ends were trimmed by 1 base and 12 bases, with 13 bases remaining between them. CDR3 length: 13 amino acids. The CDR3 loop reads CASSLEGRVGQFF. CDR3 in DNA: TGTGCCAGCAGCTTAGAAGGCAGGGTGGGGCAGTTCTTC.

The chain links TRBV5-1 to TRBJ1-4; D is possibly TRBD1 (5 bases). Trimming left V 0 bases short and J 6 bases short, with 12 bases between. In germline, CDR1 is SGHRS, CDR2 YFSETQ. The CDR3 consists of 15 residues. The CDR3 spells CASSLEGLWHEKLFF. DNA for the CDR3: TGCGCCAGCAGCTTGGAGGGGCTCTGGCATGAAAAACTGTTTTTT.

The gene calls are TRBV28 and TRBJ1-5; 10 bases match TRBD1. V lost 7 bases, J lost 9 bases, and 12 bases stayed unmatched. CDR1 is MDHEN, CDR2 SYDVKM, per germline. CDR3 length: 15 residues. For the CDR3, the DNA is TGTGCCAGCACTATGGGGACAGGGGCTGGGAGGCCCCAGCATTTT. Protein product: CASTMGTGAGRPQHF.

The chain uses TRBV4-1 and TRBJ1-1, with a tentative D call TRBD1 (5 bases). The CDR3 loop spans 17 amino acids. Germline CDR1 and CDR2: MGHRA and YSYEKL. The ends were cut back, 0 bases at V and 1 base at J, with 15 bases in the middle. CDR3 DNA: TGCGCCAGCAGCCAAGAGGGGAGGGGTTGGGAGAACACTGAAGCTTTCTTT. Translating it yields CASSQEGRGWENTEAFF.

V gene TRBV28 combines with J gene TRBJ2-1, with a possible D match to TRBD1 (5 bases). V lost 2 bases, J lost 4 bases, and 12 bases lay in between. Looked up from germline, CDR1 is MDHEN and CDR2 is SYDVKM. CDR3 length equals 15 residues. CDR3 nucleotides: TGTGCCAGCAGTTTACCGACAGCGAGATACAATGAGCAGTTCTTC. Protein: CASSLPTARYNEQFF.

The CDR3 DNA reads as TGCAGCGTTGAAGCGGGACACACAGATACGCAGTATTTT. Translating gives CSVEAGHTDTQYF. This chain joins TRBV29-1 and TRBJ2-3, with D possibly TRBD1 on 6 matching bases. The V end was cut by 1 base, the J end by 2 bases, with 7 bases between. Per the germline V gene, CDR1 is SQVTM and CDR2 is ANQGSEA. CDR3 length: 13 amino acids.

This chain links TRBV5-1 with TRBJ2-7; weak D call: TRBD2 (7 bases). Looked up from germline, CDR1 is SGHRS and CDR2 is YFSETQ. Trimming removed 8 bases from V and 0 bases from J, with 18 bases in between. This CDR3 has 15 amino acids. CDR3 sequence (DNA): TGCGCCAGTATGCTCGGGGGGCGGAGCTCCTACGAGCAGTACTTC. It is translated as CASMLGGRSSYEQYF. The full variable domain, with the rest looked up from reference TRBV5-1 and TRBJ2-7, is KAGVTQTPRYLIKTRGQQVTLSCSPISGHRSVSWYQQTPGQGLQFLFEYFSETQRNKGNFPGRFSGRQFSNSRSEMNVSTLELGDSALYLCASMLGGRSSYEQYFGPGTRLTVT.

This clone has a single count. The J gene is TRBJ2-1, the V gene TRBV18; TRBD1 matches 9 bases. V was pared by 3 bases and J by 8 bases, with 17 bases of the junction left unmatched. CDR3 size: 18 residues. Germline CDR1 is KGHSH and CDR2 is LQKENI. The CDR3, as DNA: TGTGCCAGCTCACCCCCTGTCCCCGGGACAGGGTTTAAGGATGAGCAGTTCTTC. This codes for CASSPPVPGTGFKDEQFF.

The DNA for the CDR3 is TGTGCCACCGCCGAAACAGGGTTGAGAACTGAAGCTTTCTTT. The encoded protein is CATAETGLRTEAFF. The V and J genes are TRBV10-3 and TRBJ1-1; maybe TRBD1 (6 bases). The V gene's germline CDR1 is ENHRY and CDR2 SYGVKD. V dropped 10 bases and J dropped 5 bases, with 20 bases sitting between them. CDR3 length equals 14 residues.

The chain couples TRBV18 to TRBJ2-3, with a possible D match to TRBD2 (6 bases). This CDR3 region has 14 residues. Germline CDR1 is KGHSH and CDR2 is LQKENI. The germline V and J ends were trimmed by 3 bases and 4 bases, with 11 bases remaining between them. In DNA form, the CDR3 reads TGTGCCAGCTCACCCGGGGGTGGCGCAGATACGCAGTATTTT. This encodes CASSPGGGADTQYF. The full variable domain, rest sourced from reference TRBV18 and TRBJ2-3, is NAGVMQNPRHLVRRRGQEARLRCSPMKGHSHVYWYRQLPEEGLKFMVYLQKENIIDESGMPKERFSAEFPKEGPSILRIQQVVRGDSAAYFCASSPGGGADTQYFGPGTRLTVL.

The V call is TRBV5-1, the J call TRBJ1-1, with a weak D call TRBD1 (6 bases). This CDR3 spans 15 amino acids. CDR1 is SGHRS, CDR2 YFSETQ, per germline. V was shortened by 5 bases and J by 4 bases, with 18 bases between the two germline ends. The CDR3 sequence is CASSPGRGGITEAFF. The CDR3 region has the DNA TGCGCCAGCAGTCCCGGGAGGGGGGGCATCACTGAAGCTTTCTTT. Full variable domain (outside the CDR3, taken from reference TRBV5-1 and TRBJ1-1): KAGVTQTPRYLIKTRGQQVTLSCSPISGHRSVSWYQQTPGQGLQFLFEYFSETQRNKGNFPGRFSGRQFSNSRSEMNVSTLELGDSALYLCASSPGRGGITEAFFGQGTRLTVV.

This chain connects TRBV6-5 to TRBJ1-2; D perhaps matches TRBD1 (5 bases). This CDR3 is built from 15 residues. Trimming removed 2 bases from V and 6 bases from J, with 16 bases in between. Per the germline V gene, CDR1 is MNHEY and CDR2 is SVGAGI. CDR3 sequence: CASSYKGRAFDGYTF. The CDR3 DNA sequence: TGTGCCAGCAGTTACAAAGGCAGGGCGTTTGATGGCTACACCTTC.

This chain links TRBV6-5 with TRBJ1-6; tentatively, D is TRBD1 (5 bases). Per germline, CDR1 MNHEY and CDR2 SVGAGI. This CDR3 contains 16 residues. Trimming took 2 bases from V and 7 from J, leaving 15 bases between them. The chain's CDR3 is CASSYDSVPANSPLHF. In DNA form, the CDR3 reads TGTGCCAGCAGTTACGACAGCGTCCCTGCAAATTCACCCCTCCACTTT.

CDR3 in amino acids: CASTRGGGELFF. CDR3 bases: TGTGCCAGCACCCGGGGAGGCGGGGAGCTGTTTTTT. V usage is TRBV27 and J usage is TRBJ2-2; maybe TRBD2 (6 bases). This CDR3 contains 12 residues. Germline V gene lookup returns CDR1 MNHEY and CDR2 SMNVEV (reference sequence). V lost 7 bases and J 7 bases, leaving 10 bases between the germline ends.

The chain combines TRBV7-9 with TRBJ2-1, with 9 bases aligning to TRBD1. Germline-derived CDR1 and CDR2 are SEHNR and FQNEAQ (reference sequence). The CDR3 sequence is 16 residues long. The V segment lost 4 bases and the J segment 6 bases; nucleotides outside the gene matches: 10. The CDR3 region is CASSSSDRGISNEQFF. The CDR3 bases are TGTGCCAGCAGCTCAAGCGACAGGGGGATTTCCAATGAGCAGTTCTTC.

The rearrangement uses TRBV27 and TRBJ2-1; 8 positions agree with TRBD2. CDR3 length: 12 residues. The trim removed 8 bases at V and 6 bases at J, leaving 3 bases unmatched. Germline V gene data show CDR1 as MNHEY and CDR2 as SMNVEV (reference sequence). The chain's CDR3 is CASGRGGNEQFF. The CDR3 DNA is TGTGCCAGCGGACGGGGGGGCAATGAGCAGTTCTTC.

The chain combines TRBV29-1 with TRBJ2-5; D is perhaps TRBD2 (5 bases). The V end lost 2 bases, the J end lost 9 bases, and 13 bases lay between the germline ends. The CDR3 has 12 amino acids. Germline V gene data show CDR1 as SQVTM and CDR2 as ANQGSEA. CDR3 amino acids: CSVESLAGAQYF. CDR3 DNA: TGCAGCGTTGAATCCCTAGCCGGGGCCCAGTACTTC.

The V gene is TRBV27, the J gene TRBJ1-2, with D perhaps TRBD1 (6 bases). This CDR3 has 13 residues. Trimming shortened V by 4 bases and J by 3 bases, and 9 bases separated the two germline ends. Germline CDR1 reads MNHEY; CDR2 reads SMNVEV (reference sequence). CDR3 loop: CASSSRQDYGYTF. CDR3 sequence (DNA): TGTGCCAGCAGTTCCCGACAGGACTATGGCTACACCTTC.

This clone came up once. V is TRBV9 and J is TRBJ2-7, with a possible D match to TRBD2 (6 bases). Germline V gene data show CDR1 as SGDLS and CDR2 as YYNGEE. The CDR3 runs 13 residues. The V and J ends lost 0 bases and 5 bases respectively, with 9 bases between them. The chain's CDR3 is CASSVGGEHEQYF. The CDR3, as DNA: TGTGCCAGCAGCGTAGGCGGGGAGCACGAGCAGTACTTC.

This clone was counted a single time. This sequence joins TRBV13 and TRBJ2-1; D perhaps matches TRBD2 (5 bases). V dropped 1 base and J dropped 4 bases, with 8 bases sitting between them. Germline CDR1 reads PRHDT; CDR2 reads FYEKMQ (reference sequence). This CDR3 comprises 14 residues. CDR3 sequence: CASSLEAAYNEQFF. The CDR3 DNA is TGTGCCAGCAGCTTAGAAGCGGCGTACAATGAGCAGTTCTTC.

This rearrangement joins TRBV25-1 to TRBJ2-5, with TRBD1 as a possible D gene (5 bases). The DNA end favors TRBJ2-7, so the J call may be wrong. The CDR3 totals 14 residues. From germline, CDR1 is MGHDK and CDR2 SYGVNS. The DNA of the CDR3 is TGTGCCAGCAGTGAATCCGCAGGGATGTACGAGCAGTACTTC. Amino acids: CASSESAGMYEQYF.

For the CDR3, the DNA is TGTGCCAGCAGCCGAACAGGGACAGGGGGGGACACCGGGGAGCTGTTTTTT. Translation: CASSRTGTGGDTGELFF. This sequence joins TRBV5-5 and TRBJ2-2, with 11 bases lining up with TRBD1. Germline V gene lookup returns CDR1 SGHKS and CDR2 YYEKEE (reference sequence). After removal of 4 bases from V and 3 bases from J, the junction contained 8 bases not matched to a gene. This CDR3 contains 17 residues.

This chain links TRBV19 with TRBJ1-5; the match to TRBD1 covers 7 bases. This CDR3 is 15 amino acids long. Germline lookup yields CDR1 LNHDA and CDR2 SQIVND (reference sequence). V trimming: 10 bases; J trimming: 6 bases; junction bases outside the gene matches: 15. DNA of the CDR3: TGTGCCACCACGACAGGGAAGTCCCAAAGTCAGCCCCAGCATTTT. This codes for CATTTGKSQSQPQHF.

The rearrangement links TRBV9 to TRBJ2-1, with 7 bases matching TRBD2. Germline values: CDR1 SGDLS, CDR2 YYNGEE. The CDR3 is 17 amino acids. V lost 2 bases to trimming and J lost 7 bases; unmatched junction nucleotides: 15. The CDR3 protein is CASSVAGVTFVGNEQFF. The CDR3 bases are TGTGCCAGCAGCGTGGCGGGGGTGACATTCGTGGGTAATGAGCAGTTCTTC.

Here the CDR3 reads CASSQNTGDLEAFF. The CDR3 nucleotides read TGCGCCAGCAGCCAAAACACAGGGGACCTTGAAGCTTTCTTT. The rearrangement uses TRBV4-3 and TRBJ1-1; 7 bases agree with TRBD1. Trimming at V came to 2 bases and at J to 7 bases, leaving 7 bases not matched to a gene. Germline CDR1 is LGHNA and CDR2 is YSLEER. The CDR3 runs 14 residues.

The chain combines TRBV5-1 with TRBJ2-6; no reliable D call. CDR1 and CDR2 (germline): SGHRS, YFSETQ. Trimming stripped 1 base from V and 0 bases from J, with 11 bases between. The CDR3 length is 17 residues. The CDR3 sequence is CASSLFVAGSGANVLTF. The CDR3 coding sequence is TGCGCCAGCAGCTTGTTTGTGGCAGGCTCTGGGGCCAACGTCCTGACTTTC.

CDR3 coding DNA: TGTGCCAGCAGTGAAAATAGAGACAACCGCTGGGACATTCAGTACTTC. This sequence encodes CASSENRDNRWDIQYF. The chain links TRBV6-1 to TRBJ2-4; D remains ambiguous. Germline V lookup: CDR1 MNHNS, CDR2 SASEGT. The CDR3 has 16 amino acids. With 2 bases removed from V and 8 bases from J, the gap between germline ends came to 19 bases.

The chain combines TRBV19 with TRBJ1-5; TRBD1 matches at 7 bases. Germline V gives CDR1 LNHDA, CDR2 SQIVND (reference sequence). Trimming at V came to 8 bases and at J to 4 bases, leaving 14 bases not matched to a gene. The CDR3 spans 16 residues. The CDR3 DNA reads TGTGCCAGTGCAGGACCAGACAGGGTCCGTAATCAGCCCCAGCATTTT. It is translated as CASAGPDRVRNQPQHF. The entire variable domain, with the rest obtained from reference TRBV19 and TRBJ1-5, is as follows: DGGITQSPKYLFRKEGQNVTLSCEQNLNHDAMYWYRQDPGQGLRLIYYSQIVNDFQKGDIAEGYSVSREKKESFPLTVTSAQKNPTAFYLCASAGPDRVRNQPQHFGDGTRLSIL.

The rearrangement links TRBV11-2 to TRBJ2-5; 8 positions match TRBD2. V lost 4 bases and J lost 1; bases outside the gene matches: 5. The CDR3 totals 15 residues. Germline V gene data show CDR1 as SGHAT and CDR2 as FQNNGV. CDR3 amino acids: CASSSSGGAQETQYF. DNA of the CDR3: TGTGCCAGCAGCTCCTCGGGGGGGGCCCAAGAGACCCAGTACTTC.

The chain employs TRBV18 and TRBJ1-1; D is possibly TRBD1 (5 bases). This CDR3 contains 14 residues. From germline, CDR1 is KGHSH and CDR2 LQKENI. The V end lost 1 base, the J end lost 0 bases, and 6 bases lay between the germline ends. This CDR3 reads CASSPQGMNTEAFF. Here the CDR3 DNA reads TGTGCCAGCTCACCACAGGGGATGAACACTGAAGCTTTCTTT.

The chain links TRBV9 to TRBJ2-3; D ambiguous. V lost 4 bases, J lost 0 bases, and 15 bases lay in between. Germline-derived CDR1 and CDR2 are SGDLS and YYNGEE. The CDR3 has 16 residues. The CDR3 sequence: CASSSQSHSSTDTQYF. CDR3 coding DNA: TGTGCCAGCAGCTCCCAGTCCCATTCTAGCACAGATACGCAGTATTTT.

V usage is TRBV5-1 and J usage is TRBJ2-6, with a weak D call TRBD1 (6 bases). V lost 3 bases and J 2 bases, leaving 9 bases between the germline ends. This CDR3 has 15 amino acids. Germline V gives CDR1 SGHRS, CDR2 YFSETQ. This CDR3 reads CASSSKGAGANVLTF. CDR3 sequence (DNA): TGCGCCAGCAGCTCGAAGGGGGCTGGGGCCAACGTCCTGACTTTC.